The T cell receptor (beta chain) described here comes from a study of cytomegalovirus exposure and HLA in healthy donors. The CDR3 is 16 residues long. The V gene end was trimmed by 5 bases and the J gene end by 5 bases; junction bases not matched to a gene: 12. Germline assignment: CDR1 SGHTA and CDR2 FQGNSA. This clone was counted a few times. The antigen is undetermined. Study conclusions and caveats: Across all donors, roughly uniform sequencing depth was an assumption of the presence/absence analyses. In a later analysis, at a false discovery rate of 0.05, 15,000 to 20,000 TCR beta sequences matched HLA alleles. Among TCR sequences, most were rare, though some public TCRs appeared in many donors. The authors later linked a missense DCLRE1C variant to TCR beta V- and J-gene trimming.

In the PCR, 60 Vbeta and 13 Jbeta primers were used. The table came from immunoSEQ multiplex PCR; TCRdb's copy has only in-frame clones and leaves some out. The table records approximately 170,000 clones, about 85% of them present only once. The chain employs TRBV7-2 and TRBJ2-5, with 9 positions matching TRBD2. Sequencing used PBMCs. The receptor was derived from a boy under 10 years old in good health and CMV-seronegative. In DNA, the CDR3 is TGTGCCAGCAGCCCGAGGGGCGGGGGGGCTCGGGAGACCCAGTACTTC. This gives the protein CASSPRGGGARETQYF.